This entry lists 28 T cell receptor beta chains sequenced from one sample in a study of control samples from healthy donors and cancer patients. Clones were sequenced by immunoSEQ multiplex PCR, and TCRdb holds only the in-frame ones, with some missing. The sample includes approximately 150,000 clones, around 92% of them seen just once. Sequenced sample: PBMCs. The receptors were sampled from a middle-aged man with head and neck cancer.

The CDR3 DNA reads as TGTGCCACCAGCAAACCGGACGTTAATGAAAAACTGTTTTTT. Protein sequence: CATSKPDVNEKLFF. The genes are TRBV24-1 and TRBJ1-4; no clear D. Trimming removed 7 bases at V and 4 bases at J, with 12 bases between. This CDR3 contains 14 residues. Germline loops: CDR1 KGHDR, CDR2 SFDVKD.

The chain links TRBV6-1 to TRBJ1-2; TRBD1 aligns across 7 bases. The CDR3 has 16 residues. Germline CDR1 MNHNS, CDR2 SASEGT. V gave up 4 bases and J gave up 4 bases; unmatched junction bases: 12. CDR3 sequence reads: CASSGGTGQLIYGYTF. The DNA for the CDR3 is TGTGCCAGCAGTGGGGGGACGGGACAGCTGATCTATGGCTACACCTTC.

The CDR3: CARTKADNMNTEAFF. CDR3 DNA sequence: TGTGCCAGAACTAAGGCAGATAACATGAACACTGAAGCTTTCTTT. This chain uses TRBV2 with TRBJ1-1; the D is unclear. The V gene lost 9 bases and the J gene lost 0 bases, with 17 bases spanning the gap. Germline-derived CDR1 and CDR2 are SNHLY and FYNNEI. The CDR3 runs 15 residues.

The rearrangement links TRBV6-6 to TRBJ2-1; 9 nucleotides align to TRBD2. CDR1 is MNHNY, CDR2 SVGAGI, per germline (reference sequence). V was pared by 6 bases and J by 7 bases, with 10 bases of the junction left unmatched. There are 15 residues in the CDR3. The CDR3 is CASRVAGETRNEQFF. The CDR3 bases are TGTGCCAGCAGAGTAGCGGGAGAGACTAGGAATGAGCAGTTCTTC.

The rearrangement links TRBV19 to TRBJ2-7; 7 bases fit TRBD1. CDR1 and CDR2 from the germline V gene are LNHDA and SQIVND (reference sequence). V was pared by 3 bases and J by 2 bases, with 7 bases of the junction left unmatched. The CDR3 contains 15 residues. CDR3 in amino acids: CASSIRDSVTYEQYF. As DNA, the CDR3 is TGTGCCAGTAGTATCCGGGACAGCGTTACCTACGAGCAGTACTTC.

The rearrangement uses TRBV7-8 and TRBJ2-1, with TRBD1 identical over 10 bases. Germline CDR1 is SGHVS and CDR2 is FQNEAQ. The CDR3 covers 15 residues. Trimming removed 2 bases from V and 9 bases from J; junction bases left unmatched: 7. The CDR3 is CASSLHGTGESEQFF. CDR3 coding DNA: TGTGCCAGCAGCTTACATGGGACAGGGGAGTCTGAGCAGTTCTTC.

This clone was seen at least ten times. The J gene is TRBJ1-2, the V gene TRBV10-3; 9 positions match TRBD1. Germline trimming cut 8 bases from V and 2 bases from J; bases unmatched to any gene: 3. Germline CDR1 ENHRY, CDR2 SYGVKD. The CDR3 length is 13 residues. CDR3 sequence (DNA): TGTGCCATCGGAGGACAGGGGAACTATGGCTACACCTTC. It encodes CAIGGQGNYGYTF.

This chain joins TRBV4-2 and TRBJ1-5, with 8 bases fitting TRBD1. CDR3 length equals 15 residues. Germline V CDR1 and CDR2: LGHNA, YNFKEQ. V shed 4 bases and J 6 bases; nucleotides not matched to a gene: 8. The CDR3 is CASSPGQGGGQPQHF. In DNA, the CDR3 is TGTGCCAGCAGCCCCGGACAGGGAGGTGGTCAGCCCCAGCATTTT.

The genes are TRBV3-1 (or the pseudogene TRBV3-2) and TRBJ1-2; the D gene is possibly TRBD1 (5 bases). Trimming shortened V by 4 bases and J by 8 bases, and 23 bases separated the two germline ends. There are 16 residues in the CDR3. CDR1 and CDR2 (germline): LGHDT, YNNKEL (reference sequence). CDR3 sequence: CASSPSNLRGAQGYTF. The CDR3 DNA reads TGTGCCAGCAGCCCCTCTAATTTGAGAGGGGCGCAAGGCTACACCTTC.

This clone was detected only a few times. The rearrangement joins TRBV7-2 to TRBJ2-7; D may match TRBD1 or TRBD2 (6 bases each). Germline CDR1 is SGHTA and CDR2 is FQGNSA. Trimming removed 6 bases at V and 2 bases at J, with 14 bases between. This CDR3 is 14 amino acids long. The CDR3 DNA reads as TGTGCCAGCAGTTGGACGAGGGGGGCCTACGAGCAGTACTTC. This codes for CASSWTRGAYEQYF. The full variable domain, completed using reference TRBV7-2 and TRBJ2-7, is GAGVSQSPSNKVTEKGKDVELRCDPISGHTALYWYRQSLGQGLEFLIYFQGNSAPDKSGLPSDRFSAERTGGSVSTLTIQRTQQEDSAVYLCASSWTRGAYEQYFGPGTRLTVT.

The rearrangement joins TRBV18 to TRBJ1-2, with D perhaps TRBD1 (6 bases). V lost 6 bases, J lost 3 bases, and 17 bases lay in between. Germline CDR1 and CDR2: KGHSH and LQKENI. The length of the CDR3 is 15 residues. The CDR3 coding sequence is TGTGCCAGCTCCGTTCAGTCGGGGGCCTACTATGGCTACACCTTC. Protein product: CASSVQSGAYYGYTF.

This chain uses TRBV27 with TRBJ2-2; 9 bases match TRBD1. V lost 3 bases to trimming and J lost 1 base; unmatched junction nucleotides: 12. This CDR3 has 19 residues. CDR1 is MNHEY and CDR2 is SMNVEV in the germline V gene (reference sequence). The CDR3 nucleotides are TGTGCCAGCAGTTTTCAGGCATTCCCGGGACAGGGGAACACCGGGGAGCTGTTTTTT. This gives the protein CASSFQAFPGQGNTGELFF.

This chain joins TRBV11-2 and TRBJ2-2; D is unresolved. This CDR3 has 12 amino acids. V lost 5 bases, J lost 7 bases, and 8 bases lay in between. CDR1 SGHAT and CDR2 FQNNGV come from the germline V gene. This CDR3 reads CASSPLGGELFF. CDR3 nucleotide sequence: TGTGCCAGCAGCCCACTCGGCGGGGAGCTGTTTTTT.

The gene calls are TRBV3-1 (or the pseudogene TRBV3-2) and TRBJ1-1; no clear D gene. Trimming cost V 2 bases and J 0 bases, with 7 bases left between them. This CDR3 has 14 amino acids. In germline, CDR1 is LGHDT, CDR2 YNNKEL (reference sequence). For the CDR3, the DNA is TGTGCCAGCAGCCAAAGCCCAGTGAACACTGAAGCTTTCTTT. This codes for CASSQSPVNTEAFF.

The chain is built from TRBV5-8 and TRBJ1-6, with 9 bases matching TRBD1. This CDR3 has 15 residues. Germline V gives CDR1 SGHTS, CDR2 YDEGEE. Trimming removed 6 bases from V and 5 bases from J; junction bases left unmatched: 6. The CDR3 is CASNTRDRDNSPLHF. CDR3 DNA: TGTGCCAGCAACACCCGGGACAGGGATAATTCACCCCTCCACTTT.

The chain is built from TRBV11-2 and TRBJ1-1; maybe TRBD1 (5 bases). Germline CDR1 and CDR2: SGHAT and FQNNGV. Trimming shortened V by 5 bases and J by 4 bases, and 14 bases separated the two germline ends. CDR3 length: 14 residues. CDR3 sequence: CASSPIVGGTEAFF. CDR3 nucleotide sequence: TGTGCCAGCAGCCCTATCGTCGGGGGCACTGAAGCTTTCTTT.

On this clone itself: At one boundary the junction diverges from the germline segment, which might be a read error. The gene calls are TRBV5-5 and TRBJ2-7; TRBD1 agrees at 8 bases. The CDR3 covers 11 residues. The germline gives CDR1 SGHKS, CDR2 YYEKEE (reference sequence). The CDR3 loop is CASSSRTGTNF. The CDR3, as DNA: TGTGCCAGCAGCTCCCGGACAGGGACAAACTTC. The full variable domain, in which reference TRBV5-5 and TRBJ2-7 provide the parts outside the CDR3, is DAGVTQSPTHLIKTRGQQVTLRCSPISGHKSVSWYQQVLGQGPQFIFQYYEKEERGRGNFPDRFSARQFPNYSSELNVNALLLGDSALYLCASSSRTGTNFGPGTRLTVT.

CDR3 in amino acids: CASSPKGGWEQPQHF. In DNA form, the CDR3 reads TGTGCCAGCAGCCCAAAGGGGGGGTGGGAACAGCCCCAGCATTTT. J is TRBJ1-5 and V is TRBV7-9; weak D call: TRBD1 (6 bases). The CDR3 is 15 residues long. V was trimmed by 5 bases and J by 7 bases, leaving 18 bases between them. The germline CDR1 and CDR2 sequences are SEHNR and FQNEAQ (reference sequence).

On this clone: The CDR3 ends on some other residue instead of the conserved phenylalanine or tryptophan, so this is likely a read error. It is unclear where the CDR3 begins or ends on the DNA, so no DNA is shown, and the CDR3 is as TCRdb lists it. V gene TRBV2 combines with J gene TRBJ1-2. The CDR3 spans 12 residues, counting both ends. Germline-derived CDR1 and CDR2 are SNHLY and FYNNEI. CDR3 sequence reads: CASSQALGTARI.

V and J are TRBV29-1 and TRBJ2-7; TRBD2 aligns across 9 bases. Germline V gene data show CDR1 as SQVTM and CDR2 as ANQGSEA. There are 13 residues in the CDR3. V was pared by 1 base and J by 2 bases, with 0 bases of the junction left unmatched. The CDR3 reads CSVEGGRAYEQYF. CDR3 DNA sequence: TGCAGCGTTGAAGGCGGGAGGGCCTACGAGCAGTACTTC.

The chain carries TRBV28 and TRBJ2-2, with TRBD2 matching 11 bases. The CDR3 extends over 15 amino acids. The germline V gene encodes CDR1 MDHEN and CDR2 SYDVKM. V lost 3 bases to trimming and J lost 6 bases; unmatched junction nucleotides: 3. The CDR3, as DNA: TGTGCCAGCAGTTTCAGTAGCGGGAGGGCCGGGGAGCTGTTTTTT. Its translation is CASSFSSGRAGELFF.

The chain combines TRBV5-4 with TRBJ2-2, with D uncertain. V was clipped by 0 bases and J by 9 bases, with 9 bases between them. The germline V gene has CDR1 SGHNT and CDR2 YYREEE (reference sequence). This CDR3 spans 13 amino acids. CDR3 bases: TGTGCCAGCAGCTTGGAAGGTGGTAGGGAGCTGTTTTTT. It encodes CASSLEGGRELFF.

The chain links TRBV7-8 to TRBJ2-7, with TRBD2 matching 7 bases. V was pared by 1 base and J by 6 bases, with 6 bases of the junction left unmatched. Germline assignment: CDR1 SGHVS and CDR2 FQNEAQ. CDR3 length: 14 amino acids. The CDR3 reads CASSLGPGGTEQYF. CDR3 DNA sequence: TGTGCCAGCAGCTTAGGTCCGGGAGGTACCGAGCAGTACTTC.

This clone was picked up one time. The V call is TRBV10-3, the J call TRBJ1-1; D might be TRBD1 (6 bases). Trimming took 5 bases from V and 2 from J, leaving 9 bases between them. The CDR3 loop spans 13 amino acids. Germline V gives CDR1 ENHRY, CDR2 SYGVKD. In DNA form, the CDR3 reads TGTGCCATCAGTAAACAGGGTAACACTGAAGCTTTCTTT. Amino acid sequence: CAISKQGNTEAFF.

The rearrangement uses TRBV3-1 (or the pseudogene TRBV3-2) and TRBJ2-1; TRBD1 matches 9 bases. CDR1 is LGHDT and CDR2 is YNNKEL in the germline V gene (reference sequence). J lost 0 bases, V lost 4 bases, and 1 base had no gene match. This CDR3 contains 15 residues. CDR3 sequence: CASSPTGGSYNEQFF. In DNA, the CDR3 is TGTGCCAGCAGCCCGACAGGGGGCTCCTACAATGAGCAGTTCTTC.

The chain recombines TRBV29-1 with TRBJ1-2, with D possibly matching TRBD1 (5 bases). Trimming cost V 7 bases and J 3 bases, with 15 bases left between them. The CDR3 spans 13 residues. Germline V gives CDR1 SQVTM, CDR2 ANQGSEA. The CDR3 nucleotides read TGCAGCGCCGAGCGGGGGATCGACTATGGCTACACCTTC. This translates into CSAERGIDYGYTF.

V usage is TRBV5-1 and J usage is TRBJ1-5; 7 bases fit TRBD1. The germline V gene encodes CDR1 SGHRS and CDR2 YFSETQ. CDR3 length: 14 residues. V was pared by 2 bases and J by 7 bases, with 6 bases of the junction left unmatched. DNA for the CDR3: TGCGCCAGCAGCTTCGGGACAGAGGGCCAGCCCCAGCATTTT. Protein sequence: CASSFGTEGQPQHF.

This chain uses TRBV2 with TRBJ2-7; no definite D call. There are 11 residues in the CDR3. The germline gives CDR1 SNHLY, CDR2 FYNNEI. Between the trimmed V and J ends, which lost 6 bases and 3 bases, there was a span of 6 bases. The chain's CDR3 is CASSGNYEQYF. The DNA for the CDR3 is TGTGCCAGCAGCGGAAACTACGAGCAGTACTTC.